This entry features one TCR beta chain sequence. In this sample, this clonotype turned up a few times. What this receptor recognizes is not known. The junction departs from germline at one end; a sequencing error may be responsible. These data are taken from a study of T cells in Graves' hyperthyroidism and ophthalmopathy (dated by TCRdb to about 2019). For the study in its entirety: Peripheral blood samples were taken at the time of initial diagnosis, prior to any treatment. TCR V-J signatures able to tell the groups apart were searched for in a discovery cohort of approximately 95 patients, of whom under 45 had Graves' ophthalmopathy and around 56 had stable Graves' hyperthyroidism. Prospective prediction of ophthalmopathy was tested in an independent validation cohort consisting of 18 hyperthyroidism patients and around 17 patients who later progressed to ophthalmopathy. The 100 discovery patients were randomly divided into training and test sets at a 7:3 ratio. According to the paper, TCR Vbeta CDR3 sequencing was carried out on some 140 peripheral blood samples, which came from around 43 ophthalmopathy, some 73 hyperthyroidism and roughly 17 progressor patients. In addition, the study compared T-cell repertoires in thyroid tissue and in blood from five to seven Graves' hyperthyroidism patients. After blood sampling, hyperthyroidism patients were treated with methimazole at a starting dose of 30 mg daily, and ophthalmopathy patients were treated with high-dose intravenous methylprednisolone.

Stable Graves' hyperthyroidism was defined as the absence of progression to ophthalmopathy over 18 months of follow-up. Hyperthyroidism patients were newly diagnosed, had a disease duration of under 2 months, and were aged 18 to 65 years. The study excluded patients with uncontrolled infections, other autoimmune diseases, pregnancy or lactation. Clinical symptoms, serum thyroxine and TRAb, thyroid ultrasound, and orbital computed tomography formed the basis for the diagnoses. Ficoll-Paque density gradient centrifugation was used to isolate PBMCs from approximately 10 ml of fresh peripheral blood. Total RNA was extracted with Trizol reagent, and quality was checked on an Agilent 2100 Bioanalyzer. CDR1 and CDR2, looked up from the germline V gene (reference sequence), are SEHNR and FQNEAQ. From the cysteine up to the phenylalanine, the CDR3 has a length of 20 residues. Only CDR3 DNA is held: 60 bases, read in frame from base 1.

The TCR beta CDR3 regions were amplified from RNA transcripts. For the first round of RT-PCR on the TCR CDR3, the HTBI primer set was used together with the Qiagen OneStep RT-PCR kit. A second multiplex PCR round built the libraries, followed by size selection and purification. Paired-end sequencing of the libraries was performed with 100 bp reads on an Illumina HiSeq2000. As for the original processing: Raw data were processed with SOAPnuke, discarding reads with adapters, uncalled bases, mean Phred below 15, or no exact constant-primer or identifier match. High-quality paired reads were merged using COPE v1.2.5, and each unique nucleotide sequence was defined as a clonotype. MiTCR v1.1 was used to align clonotypes to the IMGT TRBV, TRBD and TRBJ reference segments. Only V-J combinations with frequency above 0.0001, covering roughly 99% of repertoires, were analysed. The TCS score was defined as the ratio of F50 (clonal expansion) to E x V (chaos), calculated using BLOSUM62-based TCRdist between CDR3 peptides within each V-J. Welch's t-statistics and random forest reduced 450 to 600 V-J features to roughly 13, which were used in a naive Bayes classifier (R e1071). The public reads were run again by TCRdb, first through fastp at Q25 and then through MiXCR, and only productive beta chains were kept. Each CDR3 protein appears once, grouped with its most common genes and DNA. These V and J calls are TCRdb output, not the study's own analysis. The sample yields approximately 600,000 distinct CDR3 sequences; around 16% were counted once. The leading ten clones occupy less than 4.5% of the sample.

Findings and caveats that apply to the study as a whole: No statistical method was used to fix the sample size in advance, and group allocation was not hidden from the investigators. A model built on a 13 V-J signature distinguished ophthalmopathy from stable hyperthyroidism, reaching roughly 88% sensitivity and 81.08% specificity in cross-validation and 80%/75% in testing. In validation, progression to ophthalmopathy was predicted by the model with 65% to 71% sensitivity and about 72% specificity, a median of about 6 months before onset. Most expanded thyroid clonotypes (frequency above 0.001) were also detected in blood, a finding suggesting that blood repertoires may reflect thyroid immune responses.

The sequence links TRBV7-9 to TRBJ2-1; 16 central bases correspond to TRBD2. The sample consisted of blood. This receptor was taken from a woman in her twenties or thirties with Graves' hyperthyroidism. The CDR3 reads as follows: CASSPGTSGRVYASYNGQFF. Read as DNA, the sequence is TGTGCCAGCAGCCCAGGGACTAGCGGGAGGGTTTACGCCTCCTACAATGGGCAGTTCTTC.